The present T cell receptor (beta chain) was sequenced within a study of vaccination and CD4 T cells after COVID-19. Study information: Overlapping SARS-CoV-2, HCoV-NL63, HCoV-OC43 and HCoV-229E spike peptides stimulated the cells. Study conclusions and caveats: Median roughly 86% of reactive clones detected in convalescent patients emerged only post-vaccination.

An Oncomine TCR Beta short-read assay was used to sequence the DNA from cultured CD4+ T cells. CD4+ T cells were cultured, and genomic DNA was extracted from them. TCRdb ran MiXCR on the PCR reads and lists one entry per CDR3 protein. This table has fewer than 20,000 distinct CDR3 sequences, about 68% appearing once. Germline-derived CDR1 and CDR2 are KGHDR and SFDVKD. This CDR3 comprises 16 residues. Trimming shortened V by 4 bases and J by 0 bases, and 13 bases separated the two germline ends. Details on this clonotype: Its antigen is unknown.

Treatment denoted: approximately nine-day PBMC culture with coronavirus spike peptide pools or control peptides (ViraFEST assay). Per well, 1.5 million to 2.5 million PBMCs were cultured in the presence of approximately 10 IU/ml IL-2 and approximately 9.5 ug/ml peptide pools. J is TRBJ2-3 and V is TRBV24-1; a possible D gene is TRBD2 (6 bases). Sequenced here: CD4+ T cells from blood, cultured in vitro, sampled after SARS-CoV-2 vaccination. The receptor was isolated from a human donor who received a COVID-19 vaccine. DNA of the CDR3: TGTGCCACCAGTGACCGCGGGACGACTAGCACAGATACGCAGTATTTT. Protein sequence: CATSDRGTTSTDTQYF.